This record concerns one T cell receptor (beta chain) sequence. Its antigen is unidentified. It was healthy bone marrow donors who served as donors. These data are taken from a study of cytomegalovirus exposure and HLA in healthy donors. Study-level points and caveats: Previous analysis showed most TCR beta V segments were productive about 87% or about 30% of the time.

The PCR ran on 60 Vbeta and 13 Jbeta primers. The assay was immunoSEQ multiplex PCR, and TCRdb's table has in-frame clones only and misses some. The sample includes about 120,000 clones, over 60% of them seen just once. Per germline, CDR1 SGHTA and CDR2 FQGNSA. The CDR3 has 16 residues. V lost 6 bases, J lost 5 bases, and 13 bases stayed unmatched. The chain joins TRBV7-2 to TRBJ1-5; 7 bases map to TRBD1. Input material: PBMCs. The TCR originated in a man between 18 and 29 years old in good health and CMV-seropositive. The CDR3 region is CASSLHRGAIDQPQHF. CDR3 DNA sequence: TGTGCCAGCAGTTTGCACAGGGGCGCGATAGATCAGCCCCAGCATTTT.